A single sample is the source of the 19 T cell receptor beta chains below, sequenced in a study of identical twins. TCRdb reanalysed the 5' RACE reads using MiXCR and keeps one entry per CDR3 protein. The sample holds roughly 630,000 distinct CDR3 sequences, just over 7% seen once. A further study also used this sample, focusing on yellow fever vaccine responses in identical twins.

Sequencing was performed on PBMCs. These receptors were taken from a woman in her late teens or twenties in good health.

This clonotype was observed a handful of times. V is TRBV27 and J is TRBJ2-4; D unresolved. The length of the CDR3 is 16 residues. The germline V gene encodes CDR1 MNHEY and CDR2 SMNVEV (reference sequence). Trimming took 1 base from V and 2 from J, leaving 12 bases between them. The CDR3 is CASSLYPGATKNIQYF. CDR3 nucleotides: TGTGCCAGCAGTTTATACCCCGGAGCTACCAAAAACATTCAGTACTTC.

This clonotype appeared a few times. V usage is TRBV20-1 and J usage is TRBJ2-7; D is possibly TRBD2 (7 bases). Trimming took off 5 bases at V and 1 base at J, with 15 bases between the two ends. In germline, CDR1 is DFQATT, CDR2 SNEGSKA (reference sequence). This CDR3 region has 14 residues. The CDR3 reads CSAARGAVSYEQYV. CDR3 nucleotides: TGCAGTGCTGCCCGGGGGGCGGTTTCCTACGAGCAGTACGTC.

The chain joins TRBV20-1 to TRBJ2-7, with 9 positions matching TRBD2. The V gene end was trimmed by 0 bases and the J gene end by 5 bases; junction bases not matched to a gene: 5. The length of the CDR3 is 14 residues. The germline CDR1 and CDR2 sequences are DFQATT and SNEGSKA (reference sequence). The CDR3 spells CSARDPGLANEQYF. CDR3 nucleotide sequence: TGCAGTGCTAGAGATCCGGGACTAGCTAACGAGCAGTACTTC.

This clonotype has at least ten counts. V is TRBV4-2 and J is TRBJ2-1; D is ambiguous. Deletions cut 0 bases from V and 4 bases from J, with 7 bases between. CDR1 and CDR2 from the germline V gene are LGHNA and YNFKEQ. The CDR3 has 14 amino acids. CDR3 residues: CASSQEADYNEQFF. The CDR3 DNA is TGTGCCAGCAGCCAAGAGGCAGATTACAATGAGCAGTTCTTC.

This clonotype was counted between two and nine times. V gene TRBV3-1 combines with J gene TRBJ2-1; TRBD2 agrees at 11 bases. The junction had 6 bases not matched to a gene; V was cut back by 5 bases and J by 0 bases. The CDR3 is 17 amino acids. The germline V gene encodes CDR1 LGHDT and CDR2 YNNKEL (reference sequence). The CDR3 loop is CASSTRLAGSSYNEQFF. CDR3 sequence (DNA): TGTGCCAGCAGCACCCGACTAGCGGGAAGCTCCTACAATGAGCAGTTCTTC.

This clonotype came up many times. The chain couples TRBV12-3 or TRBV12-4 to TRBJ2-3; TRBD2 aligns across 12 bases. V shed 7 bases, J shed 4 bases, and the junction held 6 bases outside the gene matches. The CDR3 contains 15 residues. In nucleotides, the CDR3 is TGTGCCAGCAACCTAGCGGGGGGGCCCGCAGATACGCAGTATTTT. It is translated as CASNLAGGPADTQYF.

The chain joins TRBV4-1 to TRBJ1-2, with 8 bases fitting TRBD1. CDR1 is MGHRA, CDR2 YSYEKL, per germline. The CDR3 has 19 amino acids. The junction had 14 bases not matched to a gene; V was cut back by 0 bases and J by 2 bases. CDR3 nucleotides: TGCGCCAGCAGCCAAGAACTATCAGGGGGCGCAGACTCAAACTATGGCTACACCTTC. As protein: CASSQELSGGADSNYGYTF.

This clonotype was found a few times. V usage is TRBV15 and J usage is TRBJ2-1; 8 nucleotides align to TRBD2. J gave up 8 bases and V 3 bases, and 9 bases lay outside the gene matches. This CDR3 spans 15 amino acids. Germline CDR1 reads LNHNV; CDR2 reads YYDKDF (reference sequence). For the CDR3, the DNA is TGTGCCACCAGCAGTAGGGTAGCGGGGTCCGATGAGCAGTTCTTC. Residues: CATSSRVAGSDEQFF.

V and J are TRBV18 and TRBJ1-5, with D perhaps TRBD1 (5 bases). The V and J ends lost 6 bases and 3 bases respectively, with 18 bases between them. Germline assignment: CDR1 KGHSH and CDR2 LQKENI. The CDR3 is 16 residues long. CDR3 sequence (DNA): TGTGCCAGCTCGGGTGGGGCAGGGAGAATCAATCAGCCCCAGCATTTT. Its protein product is CASSGGAGRINQPQHF.

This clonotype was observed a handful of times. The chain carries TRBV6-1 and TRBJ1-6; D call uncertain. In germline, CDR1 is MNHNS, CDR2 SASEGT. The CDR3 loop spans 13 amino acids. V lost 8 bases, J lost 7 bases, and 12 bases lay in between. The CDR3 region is CASAARGNSPLHF. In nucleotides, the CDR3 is TGTGCCAGCGCCGCCCGGGGAAATTCACCCCTCCACTTT.

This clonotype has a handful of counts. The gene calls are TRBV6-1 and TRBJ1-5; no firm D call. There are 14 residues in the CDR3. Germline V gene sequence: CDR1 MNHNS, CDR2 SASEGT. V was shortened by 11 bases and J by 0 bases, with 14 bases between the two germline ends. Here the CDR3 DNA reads TGTGCCGCGAGACACCCTTATAGCAATCAGCCCCAGCATTTT. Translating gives CAARHPYSNQPQHF.

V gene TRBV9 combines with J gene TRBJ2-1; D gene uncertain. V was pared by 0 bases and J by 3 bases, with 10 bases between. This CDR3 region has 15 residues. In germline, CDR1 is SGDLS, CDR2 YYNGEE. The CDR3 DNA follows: TGTGCCAGCAGCGTAGACATCGGCCTCTACAATGAGCAGTTCTTC. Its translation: CASSVDIGLYNEQFF.

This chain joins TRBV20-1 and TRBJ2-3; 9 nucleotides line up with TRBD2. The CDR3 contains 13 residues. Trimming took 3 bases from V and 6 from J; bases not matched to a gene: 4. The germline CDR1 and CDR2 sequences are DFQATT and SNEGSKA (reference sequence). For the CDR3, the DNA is TGCAGTGCTAGTTTGGCGGGAGGGGATACGCAGTATTTT. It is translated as CSASLAGGDTQYF.

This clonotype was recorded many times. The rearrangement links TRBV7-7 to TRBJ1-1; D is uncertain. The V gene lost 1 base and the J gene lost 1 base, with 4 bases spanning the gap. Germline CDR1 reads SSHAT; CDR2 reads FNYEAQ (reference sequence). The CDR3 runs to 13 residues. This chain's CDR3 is CASSLDKNTEAFF. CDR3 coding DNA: TGTGCCAGCAGCTTAGACAAGAACACTGAAGCTTTCTTT.

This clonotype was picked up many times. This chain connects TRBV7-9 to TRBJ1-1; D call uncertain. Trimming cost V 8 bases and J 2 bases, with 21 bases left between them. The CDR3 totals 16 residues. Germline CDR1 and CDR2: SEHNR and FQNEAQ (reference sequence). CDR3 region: CASRTGGPSRNTEAFF. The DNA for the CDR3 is TGTGCCAGCCGAACTGGAGGGCCATCGCGAAACACTGAAGCTTTCTTT.

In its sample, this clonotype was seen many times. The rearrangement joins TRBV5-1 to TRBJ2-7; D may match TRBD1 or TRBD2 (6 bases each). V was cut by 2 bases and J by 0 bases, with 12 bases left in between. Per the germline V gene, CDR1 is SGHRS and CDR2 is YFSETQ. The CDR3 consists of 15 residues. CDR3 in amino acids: CASSLAWGASYEQYV. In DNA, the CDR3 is TGCGCCAGCAGCTTAGCCTGGGGGGCCTCCTACGAGCAGTACGTC.

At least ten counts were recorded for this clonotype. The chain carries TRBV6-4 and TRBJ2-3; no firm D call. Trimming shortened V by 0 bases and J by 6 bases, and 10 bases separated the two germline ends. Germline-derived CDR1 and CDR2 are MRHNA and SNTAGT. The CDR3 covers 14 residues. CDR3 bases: TGTGCCAGCAGTGACTCTGGGGTCGCGGATACGCAGTATTTT. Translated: CASSDSGVADTQYF.

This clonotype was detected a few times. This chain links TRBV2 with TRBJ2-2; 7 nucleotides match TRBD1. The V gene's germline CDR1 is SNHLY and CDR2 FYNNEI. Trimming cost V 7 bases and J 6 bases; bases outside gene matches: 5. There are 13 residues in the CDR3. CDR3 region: CASTSRGSGELFF. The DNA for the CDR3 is TGTGCCAGCACAAGCAGGGGGTCCGGGGAGCTGTTTTTT.

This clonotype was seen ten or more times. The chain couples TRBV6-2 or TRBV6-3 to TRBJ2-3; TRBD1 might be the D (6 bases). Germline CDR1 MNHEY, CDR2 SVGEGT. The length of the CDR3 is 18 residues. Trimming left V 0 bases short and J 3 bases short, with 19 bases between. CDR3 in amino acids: CASSYSGALQDSTDTQYF. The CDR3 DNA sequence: TGTGCCAGCAGTTACTCGGGGGCCCTTCAAGACTCTACAGATACGCAGTATTTT.